Below, 32 T cell receptor beta chains from the same sample are listed, as sequenced in a study of CD4+ T cells in melanoma. Repertoires were generated with immunoSEQ multiplex PCR, while TCRdb's copy carries only in-frame clones and drops some. The sample yields about 50,000 clones, 80% to 90% seen once. Input material: peripheral blood. These receptors were taken from a human donor with melanoma.

The chain uses TRBV30 and TRBJ1-5; D perhaps matches TRBD1 (5 bases). The CDR3 totals 15 residues. With 0 bases removed from V and 6 bases from J, the gap between germline ends came to 15 bases. CDR1 is GTSNPN, CDR2 SVGIG, per germline (reference sequence). In nucleotides, the CDR3 is TGTGCCTGGAGTGTAGGGGAGCGGATGGCTCAGCCCCAGCATTTT. It specifies CAWSVGERMAQPQHF.

This rearrangement joins TRBV30 to TRBJ2-7, with D hard to call. CDR1 is GTSNPN and CDR2 is SVGIG in the germline V gene (reference sequence). V shed 1 base and J shed 4 bases, with 5 bases lying between them. The CDR3 has 11 amino acids. The CDR3 DNA reads as TGTGCCTGGAGTGGAGCTTACGAGCAGTACTTC. It translates to CAWSGAYEQYF. The full variable domain, completed using reference TRBV30 and TRBJ2-7, is SQTIHQWPATLVQPVGSPLSLECTVEGTSNPNLYWYRQAAGRGLQLLFYSVGIGQISSEVPQNLSASRPQDRQFILSSKKLLLSDSGFYLCAWSGAYEQYFGPGTRLTVT.

This clone was counted once. The V and J genes are TRBV9 and TRBJ2-7; 11 bases align to TRBD1. CDR3 length: 16 amino acids. CDR1 and CDR2 from the germline V gene are SGDLS and YYNGEE. V lost 0 bases, J lost 3 bases, and 5 bases stayed unmatched. CDR3 region: CASSVEGTGGFYEQYF. CDR3 sequence (DNA): TGTGCCAGCAGCGTAGAGGGGACAGGGGGATTCTACGAGCAGTACTTC.

The chain couples TRBV9 to TRBJ2-5; 8 positions agree with TRBD1. The CDR3 spans 14 residues. The junction had 5 bases not matched to a gene; V was cut back by 3 bases and J by 4 bases. Germline CDR1 SGDLS, CDR2 YYNGEE. CDR3 DNA sequence: TGTGCCAGCAGCGGTACCGGGACAGGAGAGACCCAGTACTTC. It codes for CASSGTGTGETQYF.

The J gene is TRBJ2-7, the V gene TRBV5-6; D ambiguous. The CDR3 runs to 14 residues. Germline lookup yields CDR1 SGHDT and CDR2 YYEEEE. V dropped 0 bases and J dropped 0 bases, with 7 bases sitting between them. The chain's CDR3 is CASSLGPASYEQYF. DNA of the CDR3: TGTGCCAGCAGCTTGGGGCCGGCCTCCTACGAGCAGTACTTC.

The gene calls are TRBV5-4 and TRBJ1-2; TRBD1 is a possible D gene (5 bases). The V gene's germline CDR1 is SGHNT and CDR2 YYREEE (reference sequence). The V end was cut by 3 bases, the J end by 8 bases, with 20 bases between. The CDR3 runs to 15 residues. This CDR3 is CASSSVLGVSKGYTF. The CDR3 nucleotides are TGTGCCAGCAGCTCCGTACTGGGGGTTAGTAAAGGCTACACCTTC.

This chain joins TRBV27 and TRBJ2-7, with D possibly being TRBD1 or TRBD2 (5 bases each). The germline V gene has CDR1 MNHEY and CDR2 SMNVEV (reference sequence). The CDR3 runs 14 residues. Trimming pared 4 bases from V and 2 bases from J, leaving 12 bases between. The CDR3 protein is CASSYGDGAYEQYF. DNA of the CDR3: TGTGCCAGCAGTTATGGGGACGGTGCCTACGAGCAGTACTTC.

Here the CDR3 reads CASSLEGTGAPTEAFF. The CDR3 region has the DNA TGTGCCAGCAGCTTAGAAGGGACAGGGGCGCCCACTGAAGCTTTCTTT. The chain has TRBV7-8 and TRBJ1-1, with 10 bases identical to TRBD1. V shed 1 base, J shed 4 bases, and the junction held 6 bases outside the gene matches. Germline V gives CDR1 SGHVS, CDR2 FQNEAQ. The CDR3 spans 16 residues.

The chain employs TRBV11-2 and TRBJ1-5, with D possibly matching TRBD1 (6 bases). The CDR3 has 15 amino acids. In germline, CDR1 is SGHAT, CDR2 FQNNGV. Trimming took 5 bases from V and 0 from J, leaving 11 bases between them. CDR3 in amino acids: CASSPGQYSNQPQHF. CDR3 nucleotides: TGTGCCAGCAGCCCTGGACAGTATAGCAATCAGCCCCAGCATTTT.

The CDR3 DNA is TGCGCCAGCAGCCAAGTCTTACAGGGGATTGGTGCGACCCAGTACTTC. Protein sequence: CASSQVLQGIGATQYF. This chain links TRBV4-1 with TRBJ2-5; 7 bases fit TRBD1. The germline gives CDR1 MGHRA, CDR2 YSYEKL. The CDR3 contains 16 residues. V was clipped by 1 base and J by 7 bases; unmatched bases: 12.

This chain uses TRBV7-2 with TRBJ1-1; D gene ambiguous. Per the germline V gene, CDR1 is SGHTA and CDR2 is FQGNSA. V was pared by 1 base and J by 3 bases, with 6 bases between. The length of the CDR3 is 13 residues. DNA for the CDR3: TGTGCCAGCAGCTTAGAGGGCCACACTGAAGCTTTCTTT. This gives the protein CASSLEGHTEAFF.

The genes are TRBV7-2 and TRBJ1-5; 7 bases align to TRBD1. CDR3 length: 17 amino acids. Germline V gene sequence: CDR1 SGHTA, CDR2 FQGNSA. V lost 0 bases, J lost 5 bases, and 10 bases stayed unmatched. The CDR3 is CASSLAVGTVEDQPQHF. The CDR3, as DNA: TGTGCCAGCAGCTTAGCTGTCGGGACAGTCGAAGATCAGCCCCAGCATTTT.

The V and J genes are TRBV9 and TRBJ1-2, with D maybe TRBD1 (6 bases). V was shortened by 2 bases and J by 0 bases, with 11 bases between the two germline ends. Germline V CDR1 and CDR2: SGDLS, YYNGEE. This CDR3 has 15 amino acids. CDR3 sequence reads: CASSVGAAANYGYTF. The CDR3 DNA is TGTGCCAGCAGCGTGGGGGCCGCAGCTAACTATGGCTACACCTTC. The complete variable domain, with remaining parts taken from reference TRBV9 and TRBJ1-2, reads DSGVTQTPKHLITATGQRVTLRCSPRSGDLSVYWYQQSLDQGLQFLIQYYNGEERAKGNILERFSAQQFPDLHSELNLSSLELGDSALYFCASSVGAAANYGYTFGSGTRLTVV.

V gene TRBV27 combines with J gene TRBJ2-2, with D possibly being TRBD2 (5 bases). Germline CDR1 MNHEY, CDR2 SMNVEV (reference sequence). The V end lost 5 bases, the J end lost 5 bases, and 12 bases lay between the germline ends. The CDR3 covers 14 residues. The CDR3 here is CASSRGLDTGELFF. Written as DNA, the CDR3 is TGTGCCAGCAGTCGTGGACTCGATACCGGGGAGCTGTTTTTT.

This clone was seen a single time. The V and J genes are TRBV2 and TRBJ1-1; no clear D gene. In germline, CDR1 is SNHLY, CDR2 FYNNEI. The CDR3 runs to 15 residues. V dropped 6 bases and J dropped 5 bases, with 19 bases sitting between them. The CDR3 loop is CASRTRSLVGTEAFF. The CDR3 DNA follows: TGTGCCAGCAGGACCCGAAGCCTTGTAGGGACTGAAGCTTTCTTT.

The chain has TRBV5-1 and TRBJ2-7, with a weak D call TRBD1 (7 bases). The germline V gene has CDR1 SGHRS and CDR2 YFSETQ. Trimming left V 4 bases short and J 0 bases short, with 20 bases between. The CDR3 has 17 residues. The CDR3 DNA follows: TGCGCCAGCAGCCCCCCGGAGGGGGCCCCACACTCCTACGAGCAGTACTTC. Translated, it gives CASSPPEGAPHSYEQYF. The complete variable domain, with remaining parts taken from reference TRBV5-1 and TRBJ2-7, reads KAGVTQTPRYLIKTRGQQVTLSCSPISGHRSVSWYQQTPGQGLQFLFEYFSETQRNKGNFPGRFSGRQFSNSRSEMNVSTLELGDSALYLCASSPPEGAPHSYEQYFGPGTRLTVT.

The chain is built from TRBV19 and TRBJ2-7, with 7 bases fitting TRBD2. Germline trimming cut 3 bases from V and 0 bases from J; bases unmatched to any gene: 2. The germline V gene has CDR1 LNHDA and CDR2 SQIVND (reference sequence). This CDR3 comprises 14 residues. In nucleotides, the CDR3 is TGTGCCAGTAGTATGGGGGGGGGCTCCTACGAGCAGTACTTC. Translating it yields CASSMGGGSYEQYF.

The chain employs TRBV27 and TRBJ2-7, with TRBD2 matching 9 bases. This CDR3 comprises 14 residues. V lost 6 bases to trimming and J lost 4 bases; unmatched junction nucleotides: 7. Germline assignment: CDR1 MNHEY and CDR2 SMNVEV (reference sequence). CDR3 bases: TGTGCCAGCAGCCCGGGGCTAGCGGGGTACGAGCAGTACTTC. This gives the protein CASSPGLAGYEQYF.

Written as DNA, the CDR3 is TGTGCCAGCAGCCTCGGACAGCTGAATGAGCAGTTCTTC. Translation gives CASSLGQLNEQFF. The chain recombines TRBV7-3 with TRBJ2-1; perhaps TRBD1 as D (6 bases). Deletions cut 5 bases from V and 7 bases from J, with 12 bases between. Germline CDR1 SGHTA, CDR2 FQGTGA. The CDR3 has 13 residues.

This clone has just one count. The chain is built from TRBV4-1 and TRBJ1-5; D may be TRBD1 (5 bases). V was clipped by 1 base and J by 0 bases, with 10 bases between them. This CDR3 is 16 amino acids long. Per the germline V gene, CDR1 is MGHRA and CDR2 is YSYEKL. CDR3 in amino acids: CASSQGGANSNQPQHF. CDR3 DNA: TGCGCCAGCAGCCAAGGAGGGGCAAATAGCAATCAGCCCCAGCATTTT.

The CDR3 sequence: CASSQVGSNQPQHF. Here the CDR3 DNA reads TGCGCCAGCAGCCAAGTAGGTAGCAATCAGCCCCAGCATTTT. The chain uses TRBV4-1 and TRBJ1-5; D gene uncertain. Germline CDR1 is MGHRA and CDR2 is YSYEKL. There are 14 residues in the CDR3. Trimming removed 1 base from V and 0 bases from J, with 4 bases in between.

The chain uses TRBV5-6 and TRBJ1-2, with 7 bases aligning to TRBD1. Germline trimming cut 4 bases from V and 6 bases from J; bases unmatched to any gene: 15. The CDR3 consists of 16 residues. Germline CDR1 reads SGHDT; CDR2 reads YYEEEE. The DNA for the CDR3 is TGTGCCAGCAGCCCGGGGACAGTTGAGGCCCGGGATGGCTACACCTTC. It translates to CASSPGTVEARDGYTF.

This clone was found once. CDR3 protein: CASSEEGQGWYEKLFF. Written as DNA, the CDR3 is TGTGCCAGCAGTGAAGAGGGACAGGGTTGGTATGAAAAACTGTTTTTT. The chain couples TRBV2 to TRBJ1-4; 9 positions match TRBD1. Germline-derived CDR1 and CDR2 are SNHLY and FYNNEI. The V segment lost 1 base and the J segment 6 bases; nucleotides outside the gene matches: 6. CDR3 size: 16 residues.

The J gene is TRBJ2-2, the V gene TRBV18, with D unresolved. V was cut by 5 bases and J by 2 bases, with 0 bases left in between. The CDR3 spans 11 residues. The germline V gene encodes CDR1 KGHSH and CDR2 LQKENI. The CDR3: CASSNTGELFF. The CDR3 nucleotides are TGTGCCAGCTCAAACACCGGGGAGCTGTTTTTT.

V is TRBV7-2 and J is TRBJ2-2; the D gene is possibly TRBD1 (5 bases). Germline V gene sequence: CDR1 SGHTA, CDR2 FQGNSA. The CDR3 spans 16 residues. The V end was cut by 2 bases, the J end by 1 base, with 11 bases between. CDR3 sequence (DNA): TGTGCCAGCAGCTTAAGAAACAGGCAGAACACCGGGGAGCTGTTTTTT. Protein: CASSLRNRQNTGELFF.

This chain uses TRBV4-3 with TRBJ2-7; the match to TRBD1 covers 8 bases. Losses at the gene ends were 0 bases for V and 4 bases for J; bases not matched to a gene: 5. Germline V gene sequence: CDR1 LGHNA, CDR2 YSLEER. The CDR3 spans 15 residues. The chain's CDR3 is CASSQDQGAIYEQYF. In DNA form, the CDR3 reads TGCGCCAGCAGCCAAGATCAGGGGGCGATTTACGAGCAGTACTTC.

This chain links TRBV5-4 with TRBJ2-7; 9 nucleotides align to TRBD2. The CDR3 totals 14 residues. J lost 6 bases, V lost 1 base, and 5 bases had no gene match. Germline CDR1 and CDR2: SGHNT and YYREEE (reference sequence). In DNA, the CDR3 is TGTGCCAGCAGCTTGCGCGGGGGGGAACTCGAGCAGTACTTC. This codes for CASSLRGGELEQYF. Filled out from reference TRBV5-4 and TRBJ2-7, the complete variable domain reads ETGVTQSPTHLIKTRGQQVTLRCSSQSGHNTVSWYQQALGQGPQFIFQYYREEENGRGNFPPRFSGLQFPNYSSELNVNALELDDSALYLCASSLRGGELEQYFGPGTRLTVT.

This clone was seen once. The rearrangement uses TRBV30 and TRBJ1-4; tentatively, D is TRBD1 (5 bases). V was shortened by 5 bases and J by 8 bases, with 9 bases between the two germline ends. This CDR3 has 11 residues. Germline V gene lookup returns CDR1 GTSNPN and CDR2 SVGIG (reference sequence). CDR3 sequence (DNA): TGTGCCTGGGGACACGGGGAAAAACTGTTTTTT. This sequence encodes CAWGHGEKLFF.

The J gene is TRBJ1-5, the V gene TRBV28, with D perhaps TRBD1 (6 bases). With 2 bases removed from V and 5 bases from J, the gap between germline ends came to 16 bases. The CDR3 is made up of 16 amino acids. Germline V gives CDR1 MDHEN, CDR2 SYDVKM. In DNA form, the CDR3 reads TGTGCCAGCAGTTTAACCCCAGGGGCGCTTGATCAGCCCCAGCATTTT. Protein product: CASSLTPGALDQPQHF.

This clone was recorded only once. This chain links TRBV11-3 with TRBJ2-2; 9 bases line up with TRBD1. The CDR3 is 17 amino acids. The ends lost 5 bases at V and 4 bases at J; junction bases unmatched: 11. Germline CDR1 reads SGHNT; CDR2 reads YENEEA. The CDR3 here is CASSRTMGQGITGELFF. The CDR3 nucleotides read TGTGCCAGCAGCCGGACGATGGGACAGGGAATCACCGGGGAGCTGTTTTTT. The variable domain in full, with the rest retrieved from reference TRBV11-3 and TRBJ2-2, is EAGVVQSPRYKIIEKKQPVAFWCNPISGHNTLYWYLQNLGQGPELLIRYENEEAVDDSQLPKDRFSAERLKGVDSTLKIQPAELGDSAVYLCASSRTMGQGITGELFFGEGSRLTVL.

The chain combines TRBV11-3 with TRBJ2-6; 8 positions agree with TRBD1. Germline V gene sequence: CDR1 SGHNT, CDR2 YENEEA. The J segment lost 2 bases and the V segment lost 5 bases, leaving 8 bases of the junction unmatched. The CDR3 consists of 17 residues. CDR3 loop: CASSPGQGGPGANVLTF. DNA for the CDR3: TGTGCCAGCAGCCCAGGACAGGGCGGCCCTGGGGCCAACGTCCTGACTTTC.

This chain uses TRBV6-5 with TRBJ1-2, with no clear D. Looked up from germline, CDR1 is MNHEY and CDR2 is SVGAGI. The CDR3 contains 13 residues. Deletions cut 4 bases from V and 2 bases from J, with 8 bases between. The CDR3 DNA reads as TGTGCCAGCAGTTTAGAATCAAACTATGGCTACACCTTC. It codes for CASSLESNYGYTF.